The source of this T cell receptor (beta chain) is a study of T cells in Graves' hyperthyroidism and ophthalmopathy. TCR beta CDR3 regions were amplified from RNA. The HTBI primer set was used in a first-round RT-PCR of the TCR CDR3. MiXCR was run by TCRdb on the multiplex PCR reads, yielding one entry per CDR3 protein. The table lists around 270,000 distinct CDR3 sequences, roughly 19% of them singletons. This clonotype appeared many times. This CDR3 region has 12 residues. The V and J ends lost 6 bases and 3 bases, in that order; junction bases with no gene match: 4. Germline V gene sequence: CDR1 DFQATT, CDR2 SNEGSKA (reference sequence).

Sequenced: blood. The TCR comes from a man aged 50 to 60 with Graves' ophthalmopathy. The gene calls are TRBV20-1 and TRBJ2-7; 8 bases fit TRBD1. CDR3 in amino acids: CSAGQGYYEQYF. CDR3 nucleotide sequence: TGCAGTGCCGGACAGGGCTACTACGAGCAGTACTTC.